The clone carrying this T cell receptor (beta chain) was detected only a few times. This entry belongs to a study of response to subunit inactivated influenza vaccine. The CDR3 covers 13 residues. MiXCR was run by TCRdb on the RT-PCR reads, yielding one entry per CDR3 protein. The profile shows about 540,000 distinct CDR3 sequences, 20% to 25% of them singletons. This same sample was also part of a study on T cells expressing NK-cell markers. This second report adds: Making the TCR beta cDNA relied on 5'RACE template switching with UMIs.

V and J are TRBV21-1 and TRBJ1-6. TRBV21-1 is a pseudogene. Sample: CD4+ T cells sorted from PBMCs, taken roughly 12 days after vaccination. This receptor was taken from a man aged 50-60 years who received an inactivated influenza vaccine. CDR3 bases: TGTGCCAGCAGCAAGGGATTTAATTCACCCCTCCACTTT. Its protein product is CASSKGFNSPLHF.